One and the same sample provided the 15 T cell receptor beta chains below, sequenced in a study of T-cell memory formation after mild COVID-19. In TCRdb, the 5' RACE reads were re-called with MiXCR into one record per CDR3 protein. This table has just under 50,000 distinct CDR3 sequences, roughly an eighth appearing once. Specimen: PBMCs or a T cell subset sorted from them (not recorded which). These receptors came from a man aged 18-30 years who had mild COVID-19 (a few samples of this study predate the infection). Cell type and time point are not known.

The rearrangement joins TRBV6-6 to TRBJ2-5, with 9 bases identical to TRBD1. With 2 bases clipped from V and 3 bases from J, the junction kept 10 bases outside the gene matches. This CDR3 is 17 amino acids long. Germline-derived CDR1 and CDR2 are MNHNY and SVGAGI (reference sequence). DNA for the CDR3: TGTGCCAGCAGTTACGGACCTGGGGACAGGGAAAAAGAGACCCAGTACTTC. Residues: CASSYGPGDREKETQYF.

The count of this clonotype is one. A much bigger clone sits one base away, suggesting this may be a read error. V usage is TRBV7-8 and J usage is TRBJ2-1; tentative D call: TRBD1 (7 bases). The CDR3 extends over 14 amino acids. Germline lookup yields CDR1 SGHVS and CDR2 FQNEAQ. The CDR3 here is CTSSLRTGGDEQFF. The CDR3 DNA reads TGTACCAGCAGTCTCCGGACAGGCGGGGATGAGCAGTTCTTC.

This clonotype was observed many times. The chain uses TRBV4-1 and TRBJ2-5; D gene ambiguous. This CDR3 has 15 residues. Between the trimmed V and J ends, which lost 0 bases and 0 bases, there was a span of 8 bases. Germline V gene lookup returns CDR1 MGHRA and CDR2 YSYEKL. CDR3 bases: TGCGCCAGCAGCCAAGAGTGGGCAAACCAAGAGACCCAGTACTTC. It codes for CASSQEWANQETQYF.

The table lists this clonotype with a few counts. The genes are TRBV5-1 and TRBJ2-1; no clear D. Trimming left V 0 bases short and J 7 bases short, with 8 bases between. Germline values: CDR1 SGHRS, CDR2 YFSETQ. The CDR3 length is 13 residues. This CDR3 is CASSLAMVNEQFF. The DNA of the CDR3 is TGCGCCAGCAGCTTGGCCATGGTTAATGAGCAGTTCTTC.

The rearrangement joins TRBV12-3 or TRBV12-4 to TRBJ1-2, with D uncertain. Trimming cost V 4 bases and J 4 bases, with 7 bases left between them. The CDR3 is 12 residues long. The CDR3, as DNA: TGTGCCAGCAGTTCTAACGTCTATGGCTACACCTTC. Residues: CASSSNVYGYTF.

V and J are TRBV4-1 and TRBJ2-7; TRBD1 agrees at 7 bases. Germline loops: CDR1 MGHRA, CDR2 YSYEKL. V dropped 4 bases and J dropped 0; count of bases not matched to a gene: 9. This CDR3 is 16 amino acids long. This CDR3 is CASSLTLDRDSYEQYF. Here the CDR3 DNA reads TGCGCCAGCAGCCTTACCTTAGACAGGGACTCCTACGAGCAGTACTTC.

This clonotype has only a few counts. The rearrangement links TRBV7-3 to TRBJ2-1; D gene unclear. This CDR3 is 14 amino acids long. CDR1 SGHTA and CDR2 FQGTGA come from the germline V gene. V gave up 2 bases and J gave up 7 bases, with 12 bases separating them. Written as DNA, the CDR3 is TGTGCCAGCAGCTTAGCCTCCACTGGGAATGAGCAGTTCTTC. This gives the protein CASSLASTGNEQFF.

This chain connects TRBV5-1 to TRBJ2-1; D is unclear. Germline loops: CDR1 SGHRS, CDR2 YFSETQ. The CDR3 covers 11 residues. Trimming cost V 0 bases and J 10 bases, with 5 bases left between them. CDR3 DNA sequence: TGCGCCAGCAGCTTGGGGCAGGAGCAGTTCTTC. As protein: CASSLGQEQFF.

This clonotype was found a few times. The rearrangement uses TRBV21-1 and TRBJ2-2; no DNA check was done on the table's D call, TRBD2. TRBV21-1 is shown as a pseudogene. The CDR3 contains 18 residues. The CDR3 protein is CASSKELGLAGSTGELFF. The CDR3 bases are TGTGCCAGCAGCAAAGAATTGGGACTAGCGGGGAGCACCGGGGAGCTGTTTTTT.

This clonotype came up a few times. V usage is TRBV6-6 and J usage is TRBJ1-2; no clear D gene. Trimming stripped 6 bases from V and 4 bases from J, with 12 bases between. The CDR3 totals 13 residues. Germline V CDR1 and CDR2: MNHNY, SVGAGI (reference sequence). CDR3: CASRTDGLYGYTF. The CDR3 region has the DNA TGTGCCAGCAGAACAGACGGCCTCTATGGCTACACCTTC.

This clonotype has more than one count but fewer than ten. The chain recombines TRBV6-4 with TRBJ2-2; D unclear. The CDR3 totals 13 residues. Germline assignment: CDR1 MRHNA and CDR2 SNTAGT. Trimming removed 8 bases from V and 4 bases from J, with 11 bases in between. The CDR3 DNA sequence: TGTGCCAGCTCATTTCAGAGCACCGGGGAGCTGTTTTTT. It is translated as CASSFQSTGELFF.

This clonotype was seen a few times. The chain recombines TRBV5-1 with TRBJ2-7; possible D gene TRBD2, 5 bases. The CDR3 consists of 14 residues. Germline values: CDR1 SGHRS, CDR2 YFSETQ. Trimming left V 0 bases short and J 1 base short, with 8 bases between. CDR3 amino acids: CASSLVPGSYEQYV. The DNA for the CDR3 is TGCGCCAGCAGCTTGGTCCCGGGGTCCTACGAGCAGTACGTC.

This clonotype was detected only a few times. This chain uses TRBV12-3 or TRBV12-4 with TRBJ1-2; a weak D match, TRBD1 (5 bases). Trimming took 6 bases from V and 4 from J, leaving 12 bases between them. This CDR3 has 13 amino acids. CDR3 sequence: CASSKRGTYGYTF. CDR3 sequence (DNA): TGTGCCAGCAGCAAACGGGGGACCTATGGCTACACCTTC.

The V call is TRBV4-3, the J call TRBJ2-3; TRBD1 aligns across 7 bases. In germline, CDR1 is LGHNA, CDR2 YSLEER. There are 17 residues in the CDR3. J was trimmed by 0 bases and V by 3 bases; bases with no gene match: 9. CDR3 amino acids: CASSQEPTGYSTDTQYF. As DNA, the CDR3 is TGCGCCAGCAGCCAGGAACCGACAGGGTATAGCACAGATACGCAGTATTTT.

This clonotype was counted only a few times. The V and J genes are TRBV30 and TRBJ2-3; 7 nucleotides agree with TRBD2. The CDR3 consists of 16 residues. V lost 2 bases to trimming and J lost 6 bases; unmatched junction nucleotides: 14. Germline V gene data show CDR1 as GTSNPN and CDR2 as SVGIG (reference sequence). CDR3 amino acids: CAWSRSGAHRGDTQYF. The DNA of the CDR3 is TGTGCCTGGAGTAGGAGCGGGGCGCACAGAGGGGATACGCAGTATTTT.